This entry is about one T cell receptor beta chain. This sample is drawn from a study of blood T cell repertoires in COVID-19. Turning to the study itself: The samples span acute and convalescent COVID-19 from the United States, Italy and Spain. PBMCs, B-cell-depleted T cells, or T cells were the source of the cDNA or gDNA that made up the material.

This CDR3 is 13 amino acids long. CDR1 is SNHLY and CDR2 is FYNNEI in the germline V gene. V gave up 9 bases and J gave up 1 base, with 10 bases separating them. As originally analysed: Estimates of nucleated cell counts were drawn from the amplification of reference gene primers. Profiled with immunoSEQ multiplex PCR; TCRdb holds only in-frame clones, not every one. V and J calls and clone size are given by that table; D and trimming were obtained from the DNA. The table includes over 130,000 clones, more than 85% detected once. This sequence was found in a human donor in a cohort sampled during active COVID-19. The chain employs TRBV2 and TRBJ2-1; D gene ambiguous. The specimen sequenced was peripheral blood. The CDR3 protein is CASGRRSYNEQFF. In DNA form, the CDR3 reads TGTGCCAGTGGGCGCCGGTCCTACAATGAGCAGTTCTTC.